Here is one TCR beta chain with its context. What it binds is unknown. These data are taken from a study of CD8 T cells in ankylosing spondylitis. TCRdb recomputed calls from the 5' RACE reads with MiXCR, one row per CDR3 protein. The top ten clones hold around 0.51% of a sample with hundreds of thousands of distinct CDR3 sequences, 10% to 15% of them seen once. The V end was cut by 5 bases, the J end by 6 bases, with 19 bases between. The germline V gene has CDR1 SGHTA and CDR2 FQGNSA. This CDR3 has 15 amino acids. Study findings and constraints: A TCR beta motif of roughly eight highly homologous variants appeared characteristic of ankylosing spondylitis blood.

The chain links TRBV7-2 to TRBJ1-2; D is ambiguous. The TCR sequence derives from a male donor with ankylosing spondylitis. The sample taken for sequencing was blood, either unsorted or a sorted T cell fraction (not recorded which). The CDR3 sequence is CASSRLTIIDHGYTF. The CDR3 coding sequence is TGTGCCAGCAGCAGACTAACGATTATCGATCATGGCTACACCTTC. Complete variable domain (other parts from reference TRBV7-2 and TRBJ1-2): GAGVSQSPSNKVTEKGKDVELRCDPISGHTALYWYRQSLGQGLEFLIYFQGNSAPDKSGLPSDRFSAERTGGSVSTLTIQRTQQEDSAVYLCASSRLTIIDHGYTFGSGTRLTVV.